This TCR beta chain was observed in a study of T cell responses to AZD1222 COVID-19 vaccine listed by TCRdb under 2021. In the study overall: AZD1222 recipients given second doses at about 4 weeks or at about 12 weeks were pooled, since spike-specific TCR depth and breadth were not found to differ between the two schedules. A total of about 250 trial participants underwent TCR sequencing, of whom approximately 200 had received two doses of AZD1222 and some 25 had received two doses of the MenACWY control vaccine. Enrollment into the trials was organized by age into subgroups of 18-55, 56-69 and 70-plus years, and those subgroups contained roughly 160, 29 and 62 TCR-sequenced participants, respectively.

Explained via the paper, the time point label denotes: baseline before first vaccination. The vaccinee samples were drawn from two UK trials, COV001 and COV002, one of which was a single-blind randomized controlled phase 2/3 trial testing AZD1222 (ChAdOx1 nCoV-19) in healthy adults. For TCRbeta chain sequencing, PBMC samples from trial participants were taken at day 0 and at day 28 after the second dose. A note on this clone: There is no known antigen for this receptor. Base qualities are not provided; no much larger clone lies one nucleotide away.

Reading the germline V gene (reference sequence) gives CDR1 LNHDA and CDR2 SQIVND. Trimming takes 3 bases from V and 6 bases from J, and the germline ends sit 15 bases apart. There are 15 amino acids in the CDR3, from cysteine to phenylalanine inclusive. Only the CDR3 part of the read is kept: 45 bases, read in frame from the first base. Study-wide conclusions, independent of this receptor: Vaccine-associated CD4 TCRs spanned the whole spike protein, with dominant responses in regions 160-218 and 743-854. Participants were mostly white British, with more females than males. The authors suggested clonal diversity may have been underestimated. After two AZD1222 doses, both the breadth and the depth of spike-specific TCRs were significantly higher than at day 0 and than in MenACWY recipients. The 56-69-year group was small, and its depth increase did not reach significance, likely because of low power. Conclusions about previously exposed vaccinees are limited because only six or seven AZD1222 recipients were SARS-CoV-2 seropositive at baseline. Epitopes outside the regions mutated in the B.1.351 and B.1.1.7 variants were reportedly recognized by nearly half of the unique spike-specific TCRs. No day 14 peak-response samples were available, so repertoires were characterized only after the peak T cell response.

The CDR3 regions of human TCRbeta chains were analyzed by immunosequencing. As for how the authors treated the data: TCRs in the repertoires were compared against a reference library of SARS-CoV-2-specific TCRs that had been generated with the MIRA antigen-specificity platform. Breadth was defined as the fraction of unique TCRs that were SARS-CoV-2-associated. Depth was defined as the fraction of total T cells that were SARS-CoV-2-associated. Using the MIRA data, each spike-specific TCR was mapped to the spike region that the TCR reacts to and placed in a CD4 or CD8 class. Log10-transformed breadth and depth values were compared by one-way ANOVA with Sidak's multiple comparisons tests. This is the immuneACCESS table as TCRdb keeps it, with only in-frame sequences that have V and J called. A part of the clones is gone; compared with another copy, unresolved V genes explain less than half, and the rest is unexplained. V, J and clone size were drawn from that table, and D and trimming were deduced from the DNA. The sample includes about 190,000 clones, with 80% to 95% observed a single time. Over 1% of the sample lies in the top ten.

The receptor chain draws on TRBV19 and TRBJ1-5; the best D guess is TRBD1, with 5 bases matching. Sequencing used peripheral blood, obtained on day 0 of AZD1222 vaccination. The receptor was isolated from an adult in good health. In nucleotide form, the sequence is TGTGCCAGTAGTATTGGAGAAGGGAGGGGTCAGCCCCAGCATTTT. Its protein is CASSIGEGRGQPQHF.